These 32 T cell receptor beta chains were all obtained from the same sample, sequenced in a study of T cell repertoires in cytomegalovirus infection. TCRdb re-called the reads with MiXCR, one entry per CDR3 protein. Here the sample spans around 770,000 distinct CDR3 sequences, almost 30% being singletons. No antigens are known for them. Sequences were derived from cultured CD8+ T cells from PBMCs, sampled from culture after CMV antigen stimulation. The origin of the receptors is a human donor in good health (CMV status not recorded). Some clones in this sample may be carry-over from other donors' samples.

This clonotype appeared a few times. The chain has TRBV5-1 and TRBJ2-7, with a tentative D call TRBD1 (6 bases). The germline CDR1 and CDR2 sequences are SGHRS and YFSETQ. CDR3 length: 16 amino acids. Between the trimmed V and J ends, which lost 0 bases and 0 bases, there was a span of 13 bases. CDR3: CASSLEAGVFSYEQYF. The CDR3 coding sequence is TGCGCCAGCAGCTTGGAGGCAGGGGTGTTCTCCTACGAGCAGTACTTC.

This rearrangement joins TRBV15 to TRBJ2-3, with 11 bases that match TRBD2. The CDR3 sequence is 22 residues long. Trimming at V came to 0 bases and at J to 2 bases, leaving 19 bases not matched to a gene. The germline gives CDR1 LNHNV, CDR2 YYDKDF (reference sequence). CDR3 bases: TGTGCCACCAGCAGAGATTCACGATTAGCGGGGGGGCACCCGCCGATCACAGATACGCAGTATTTT. Amino acid sequence: CATSRDSRLAGGHPPITDTQYF.

The chain couples TRBV4-2 to TRBJ2-3, with 8 bases fitting TRBD2. The CDR3 extends over 17 amino acids. V was pared by 0 bases and J by 2 bases, with 7 bases of the junction left unmatched. From germline, CDR1 is LGHNA and CDR2 YNFKEQ. The CDR3 nucleotides are TGTGCCAGCAGCCAAGAGGGGAGCGGGGGAGTCACAGATACGCAGTATTTT. Its protein is CASSQEGSGGVTDTQYF.

The sample holds a few counts of this clonotype. The chain uses TRBV7-2 and TRBJ2-7; D could derive from TRBD1 or TRBD2 (6 bases each). There are 14 residues in the CDR3. Deletions cut 5 bases from V and 2 bases from J, with 13 bases between. Germline V gives CDR1 SGHTA, CDR2 FQGNSA. The CDR3 DNA is TGTGCCAGCAGCGTCGGGGGCGGAGCCTACGAGCAGTACTTC. Its translation: CASSVGGGAYEQYF.

This clonotype was counted a few times. The gene calls are TRBV4-1 and TRBJ2-7; D uncertain. The CDR3 sequence is 15 residues long. The V and J ends lost 0 bases and 3 bases respectively, with 12 bases between them. Germline V CDR1 and CDR2: MGHRA, YSYEKL. CDR3 region: CASSQDQDRYYEQYF. In DNA form, the CDR3 reads TGCGCCAGCAGCCAAGACCAGGACCGATACTACGAGCAGTACTTC.

CDR3 protein: CASSFGPRKGETQYF. Written as DNA, the CDR3 is TGTGCCAGCAGTTTTGGACCCAGGAAGGGGGAGACCCAGTACTTC. V usage is TRBV12-3 or TRBV12-4 and J usage is TRBJ2-5; possibly TRBD1 for D (5 bases). The CDR3 spans 15 residues. Trimming removed 3 bases from V and 5 bases from J, with 16 bases in between.

This clonotype was observed at least ten times. This chain connects TRBV6-6 to TRBJ2-3; D gene uncertain. Trimming cost V 5 bases and J 0 bases, with 12 bases left between them. Germline V gene data show CDR1 as MNHNY and CDR2 as SVGAGI (reference sequence). The CDR3 is made up of 15 amino acids. CDR3 DNA sequence: TGTGCCAGCAGTACCTGGTCTGACAGCACAGATACGCAGTATTTT. Translation: CASSTWSDSTDTQYF.

This clonotype was seen more than once but under ten times. The rearrangement links TRBV15 to TRBJ2-7, with 7 positions matching TRBD2. Germline V CDR1 and CDR2: LNHNV, YYDKDF (reference sequence). Trimming at V came to 0 bases and at J to 5 bases, leaving 7 bases not matched to a gene. This CDR3 region has 15 residues. The CDR3 loop reads CATSRDARTRDEQYF. As DNA, the CDR3 is TGTGCCACCAGCAGAGATGCCCGGACTAGGGACGAGCAGTACTTC.

This clonotype was recorded a few times. This chain joins TRBV7-6 and TRBJ2-1; 8 nucleotides line up with TRBD2. CDR1 is SGHVS and CDR2 is FNYEAQ in the germline V gene. The CDR3 sequence is 16 residues long. V shed 4 bases and J 5 bases; nucleotides not matched to a gene: 10. This CDR3 reads CASSSREAGVDNEQFF. The DNA for the CDR3 is TGTGCCAGCAGCTCCAGGGAAGCGGGGGTAGACAATGAGCAGTTCTTC.

The sample holds many counts of this clonotype. The V and J genes are TRBV7-8 and TRBJ2-7, with D tentatively TRBD1 or TRBD2 (7 bases each). Germline CDR1 is SGHVS and CDR2 is FQNEAQ. V lost 1 base, J lost 4 bases, and 20 bases lay in between. The CDR3 consists of 17 residues. The CDR3 DNA reads TGTGCCAGCAGCTTAGGACAGGGAACGGGGGGCCGGTACGAGCAGTACTTC. Protein sequence: CASSLGQGTGGRYEQYF.

This clonotype was seen more than once but under ten times. The chain uses TRBV20-1 and TRBJ2-7; 7 bases align to TRBD1. This CDR3 is 15 amino acids long. Trimming at V came to 6 bases and at J to 0 bases, leaving 11 bases not matched to a gene. In germline, CDR1 is DFQATT, CDR2 SNEGSKA (reference sequence). Written as DNA, the CDR3 is TGCAGTGCCCGAAACCGGGACAGAAGCTCCTACGAGCAGTACGTC. Protein product: CSARNRDRSSYEQYV.

Here the CDR3 DNA reads TGCGCCAGCAGTGAACAGGGGAATGAAAAACTGTTTTTT. Translated, it gives CASSEQGNEKLFF. V usage is TRBV10-1 and J usage is TRBJ1-4, with 7 bases matching TRBD1. After removal of 3 bases from V and 5 bases from J, the junction contained 0 bases not matched to a gene. The CDR3 consists of 13 residues. Germline V gene lookup returns CDR1 WNHNN and CDR2 SYGVQD (reference sequence).

The chain links TRBV28 to TRBJ1-2, with TRBD1 identical over 7 bases. CDR1 is MDHEN and CDR2 is SYDVKM in the germline V gene. This CDR3 comprises 13 residues. V lost 4 bases, J lost 8 bases, and 7 bases stayed unmatched. DNA of the CDR3: TGTGCCAGCAGTTACACAGGGGATAGAGGCTACACCTTC. It specifies CASSYTGDRGYTF.

This clonotype was observed a few times. This rearrangement joins TRBV27 to TRBJ1-6; D unclear. This CDR3 comprises 16 residues. With 1 base removed from V and 1 base from J, the gap between germline ends came to 8 bases. Germline V gene lookup returns CDR1 MNHEY and CDR2 SMNVEV (reference sequence). This chain's CDR3 is CASSLWGESYNSPLHF. In DNA, the CDR3 is TGTGCCAGCAGTTTATGGGGAGAATCCTATAATTCACCCCTCCACTTT.

This clonotype was recorded at least ten times. The chain has TRBV18 and TRBJ1-3; D gene ambiguous. Trimming removed 2 bases from V and 4 bases from J, with 12 bases in between. The V gene's germline CDR1 is KGHSH and CDR2 LQKENI. CDR3 length: 15 amino acids. CDR3 nucleotide sequence: TGTGCCAGCTCACCAGCCAAAGCCGCGGGAAACACCATATATTTT. It codes for CASSPAKAAGNTIYF. Looking up the rest from reference TRBV18 and TRBJ1-3 gives the full variable domain: NAGVMQNPRHLVRRRGQEARLRCSPMKGHSHVYWYRQLPEEGLKFMVYLQKENIIDESGMPKERFSAEFPKEGPSILRIQQVVRGDSAAYFCASSPAKAAGNTIYFGEGSWLTVV.

There are a few counts of this clonotype. The chain couples TRBV4-3 to TRBJ2-2; D perhaps matches TRBD2 (7 bases). The germline gives CDR1 LGHNA, CDR2 YSLEER. The CDR3 covers 18 residues. Trimming cost V 0 bases and J 4 bases, with 18 bases left between them. The CDR3 DNA follows: TGCGCCAGCAGCCAAGATCTGGGTGGGGGGGGCGTCACCGGGGAGCTGTTTTTT. Protein product: CASSQDLGGGGVTGELFF.

This clonotype was seen a handful of times. V gene TRBV6-2 or TRBV6-3 combines with J gene TRBJ2-1; unclear D gene. The CDR3 consists of 14 residues. Trimming pared 3 bases from V and 5 bases from J, leaving 11 bases between. Germline-derived CDR1 and CDR2 are MNHEY and SVGEGT. CDR3 loop: CASSYLNSDNEQFF. CDR3 bases: TGTGCCAGCAGTTATTTAAACAGCGACAATGAGCAGTTCTTC.

Regarding this clonotype: One end of the junction fails to match germline, which may point to a read error. The V gene is TRBV10-2, the J gene TRBJ2-3; 11 nucleotides align to TRBD2. The CDR3 length is 16 residues. CDR1 and CDR2 from the germline V gene are WSHSY and SAAADI. Here the CDR3 DNA reads TGCGCCAGCGGTGAAGGTAGCGGGGGGGCCGGAGATACGCAGTATTTT. It specifies CASGEGSGGAGDTQYF.

CDR3 sequence reads: CASSLALGPEKLFF. CDR3 in DNA: TGTGCCAGCAGTTTGGCGTTGGGCCCTGAAAAACTGTTTTTT. This chain uses TRBV12-3 or TRBV12-4 with TRBJ1-4; D is unclear. The CDR3 contains 14 residues. Trimming took off 3 bases at V and 7 bases at J, with 12 bases between the two ends.

In its sample, this clonotype was seen a few times. The V gene is TRBV12-3 or TRBV12-4, the J gene TRBJ2-1; 16 bases line up with TRBD2. V lost 5 bases, J lost 4 bases, and 17 bases stayed unmatched. The CDR3 is 21 residues long. The CDR3 sequence is CASSPDFTGTSGGEEYNEQFF. DNA of the CDR3: TGTGCCAGCAGTCCCGATTTTACCGGGACTAGCGGGGGGGAAGAGTACAATGAGCAGTTCTTC.

This clonotype was picked up a small number of times. This rearrangement joins TRBV7-3 to TRBJ2-1, with 10 bases that match TRBD2. CDR1 is SGHTA and CDR2 is FQGTGA in the germline V gene. CDR3 length: 18 residues. V was pared by 1 base and J by 4 bases, with 10 bases of the junction left unmatched. The CDR3 region has the DNA TGTGCCAGCAGCTTAAGGGGCTCTAGCGGGGGTCAGTACAATGAGCAGTTCTTC. Residues: CASSLRGSSGGQYNEQFF.

The chain links TRBV11-2 to TRBJ2-2, with 10 bases identical to TRBD1. V lost 5 bases to trimming and J lost 7 bases; unmatched junction nucleotides: 7. Looked up from germline, CDR1 is SGHAT and CDR2 is FQNNGV. The CDR3 totals 15 residues. The CDR3 spells CASSHPTGGHGELFF. DNA for the CDR3: TGTGCCAGCAGCCACCCGACAGGGGGCCACGGGGAGCTGTTTTTT. Variable domain in full (rest from reference TRBV11-2 and TRBJ2-2): EAGVAQSPRYKIIEKRQSVAFWCNPISGHATLYWYQQILGQGPKLLIQFQNNGVVDDSQLPKDRFSAERLKGVDSTLKIQPAKLEDSAVYLCASSHPTGGHGELFFGEGSRLTVL.

This clonotype has just a few counts. This sequence joins TRBV7-2 and TRBJ2-3, with TRBD2 matching 11 bases. The CDR3 totals 13 residues. V shed 3 bases, J shed 9 bases, and the junction held 2 bases outside the gene matches. CDR1 and CDR2 (germline): SGHTA, FQGNSA. The CDR3 nucleotides are TGTGCCAGCAGCTTGGGACTAGCGGCGACGCAGTATTTT. Protein: CASSLGLAATQYF.

The chain employs TRBV12-3 or TRBV12-4 and TRBJ1-3, with D tentatively TRBD1 (6 bases). CDR3 size: 13 residues. V lost 5 bases and J 7 bases, leaving 12 bases between the germline ends. The DNA for the CDR3 is TGTGCCAGCAGTGACAGGACACTCAACACCATATATTTT. Its translation is CASSDRTLNTIYF.

The V gene is TRBV6-6, the J gene TRBJ1-2; a weak D match, TRBD1 (5 bases). Trimming cost V 0 bases and J 6 bases, with 17 bases left between them. This CDR3 is built from 16 residues. Germline CDR1 and CDR2: MNHNY and SVGAGI (reference sequence). The CDR3 bases are TGTGCCAGCAGTTACTCGAGTGAGGGGTTGAACAATGGCTACACCTTC. As protein: CASSYSSEGLNNGYTF.

This clonotype was found a few times. The genes are TRBV12-3 or TRBV12-4 and TRBJ2-1; D is possibly TRBD1 (6 bases). Trimming removed 8 bases at V and 5 bases at J, with 19 bases between. CDR3 length: 15 amino acids. Here the CDR3 DNA reads TGTGCCAGCTCGCCGGGCCCTAAGGGGGACAATGAGCAGTTCTTC. Residues: CASSPGPKGDNEQFF.

This clonotype was detected many times. The V gene is TRBV11-2, the J gene TRBJ1-4, with 7 nucleotides matching TRBD1. Unmatched junction bases numbered 8, after V lost 5 bases and J lost 5 bases. The CDR3 runs 15 residues. Germline lookup yields CDR1 SGHAT and CDR2 FQNNGV. The CDR3 loop reads CASSLRQGRNEKLFF. CDR3 sequence (DNA): TGTGCCAGCAGCCTCCGACAGGGCCGGAATGAAAAACTGTTTTTT.

The sample holds a few counts of this clonotype. The CDR3 DNA sequence: TGCAGCGTTGAGCCCAGAGGCTATGGCTACACCTTC. It yields the protein CSVEPRGYGYTF. The chain uses TRBV29-1 and TRBJ1-2; no firm D call. The V end lost 3 bases, the J end lost 4 bases, and 9 bases lay between the germline ends. The CDR3 has 12 amino acids. The germline V gene has CDR1 SQVTM and CDR2 ANQGSEA. The full variable domain, its missing parts supplied by reference TRBV29-1 and TRBJ1-2, is SAVISQKPSRDICQRGTSLTIQCQVDSQVTMMFWYRQQPGQSLTLIATANQGSEATYESGFVIDKFPISRPNLTFSTLTVSNMSPEDSSIYLCSVEPRGYGYTFGSGTRLTVV.

The rearrangement uses TRBV6-5 and TRBJ1-1; TRBD1 aligns across 9 bases. Losses at the gene ends were 8 bases for V and 0 bases for J; bases not matched to a gene: 4. Germline V CDR1 and CDR2: MNHEY, SVGAGI. This CDR3 comprises 14 residues. The CDR3, as DNA: TGTGCCAGCGCAAGACAGGGGGTGAACACTGAAGCTTTCTTT. It codes for CASARQGVNTEAFF.

J is TRBJ2-7 and V is TRBV11-2; 8 bases match TRBD2. The J segment lost 3 bases and the V segment lost 4 bases, leaving 5 bases of the junction unmatched. The CDR3 has 14 residues. Germline V gene sequence: CDR1 SGHAT, CDR2 FQNNGV. The CDR3 is CASSWGGGNYEQYV. CDR3 DNA sequence: TGTGCCAGCAGCTGGGGCGGGGGGAACTACGAGCAGTACGTC.

The chain combines TRBV28 with TRBJ2-7, with a tentative D call TRBD2 (5 bases). The germline V and J ends were trimmed by 5 bases and 0 bases, with 17 bases remaining between them. The CDR3 has 16 residues. Germline assignment: CDR1 MDHEN and CDR2 SYDVKM. The CDR3 DNA follows: TGTGCCAGCAGTCCCCTCTCAGCGGCCGACTCCTACGAGCAGTACGTC. Protein: CASSPLSAADSYEQYV.

This clonotype appeared a few times. The chain couples TRBV10-3 to TRBJ2-7; D may be TRBD1 or TRBD2 (5 bases each). This CDR3 has 14 residues. Deletions cut 3 bases from V and 6 bases from J, with 15 bases between. CDR1 ENHRY and CDR2 SYGVKD come from the germline V gene. The CDR3 DNA reads TGTGCCATCAGTGAAAAAGACGGGACCATCGAGCAGTACTTC. It is translated as CAISEKDGTIEQYF.